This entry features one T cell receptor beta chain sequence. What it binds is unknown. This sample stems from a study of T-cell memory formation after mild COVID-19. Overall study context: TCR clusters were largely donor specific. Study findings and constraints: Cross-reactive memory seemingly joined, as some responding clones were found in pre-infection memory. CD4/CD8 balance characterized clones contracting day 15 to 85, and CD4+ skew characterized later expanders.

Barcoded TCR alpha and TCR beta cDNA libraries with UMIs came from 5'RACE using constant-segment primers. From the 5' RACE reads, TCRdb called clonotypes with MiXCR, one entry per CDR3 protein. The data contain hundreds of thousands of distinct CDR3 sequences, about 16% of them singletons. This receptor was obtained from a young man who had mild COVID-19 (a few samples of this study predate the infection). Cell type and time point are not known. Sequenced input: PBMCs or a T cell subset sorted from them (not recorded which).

In DNA form, the CDR3 reads TGTGCCAGCGGGACAGGGAGCCTTCTGGACAATTCACCCCTCCACTTT. Translation: CASGTGSLLDNSPLHF. The chain carries TRBV6-6 and TRBJ1-6; 9 nucleotides align to TRBD1. This CDR3 region has 16 residues. With V trimmed by 8 bases and J by 7 bases, 12 bases remained unmatched. From germline, CDR1 is MNHNY and CDR2 SVGAGI (reference sequence).